This TCR beta chain was obtained from a study of beta chain features in type 1 diabetes. This clone was detected a few times. Every isolated RNA sample was fully reverse transcribed, so sequencing captured expressed TCRB transcripts. Assay: immunoSEQ multiplex PCR; the TCRdb copy retains only in-frame clones and omits some. The sample contains 200,000 to 250,000 clones, around 9.9% of which appear only once. CDR3 length: 11 residues. V was shortened by 5 bases and J by 10 bases, with 10 bases between the two germline ends. Germline lookup yields CDR1 SGHTA and CDR2 FQGNSA. This chain uses TRBV7-2 with TRBJ2-3; D remains unclear. This TCR was sampled from a man aged 18 to 30 in good health. Sequencing used central memory CD4+ T cells from blood. The CDR3 is CASSPEGAQYF. The CDR3 DNA is TGTGCCAGCAGCCCGGAAGGAGCGCAGTATTTT. The full variable domain, in which reference TRBV7-2 and TRBJ2-3 provide the parts outside the CDR3, is GAGVSQSPSNKVTEKGKDVELRCDPISGHTALYWYRQSLGQGLEFLIYFQGNSAPDKSGLPSDRFSAERTGGSVSTLTIQRTQQEDSAVYLCASSPEGAQYFGPGTRLTVL.